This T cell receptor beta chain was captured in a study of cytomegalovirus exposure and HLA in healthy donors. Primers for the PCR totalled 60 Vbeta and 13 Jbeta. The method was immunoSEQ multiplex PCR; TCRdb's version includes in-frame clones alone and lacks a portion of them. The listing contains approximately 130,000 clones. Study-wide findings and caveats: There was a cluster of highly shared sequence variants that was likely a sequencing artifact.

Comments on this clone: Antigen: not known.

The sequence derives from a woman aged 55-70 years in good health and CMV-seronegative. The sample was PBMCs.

The CDR3 sequence is CASTGGNGGYTF. Written as DNA, the CDR3 is TGTGCCAGCACGGGAGGGAATGGTGGCTACACCTTC. V is TRBV2 and J is TRBJ1-2; no reliable D call. The CDR3 loop spans 12 amino acids. The V and J ends lost 7 bases and 7 bases respectively, with 13 bases between them. Germline lookup yields CDR1 SNHLY and CDR2 FYNNEI.